This T cell receptor (beta chain) was documented in a study of molecular identifiers for immune sequencing clone quantification. The CDR3 totals 15 residues. Trimming removed 2 bases at V and 6 bases at J, with 17 bases between. Germline CDR1 and CDR2: MNHEY and SVGEGT. MiXCR, applied by TCRdb to the PCR reads, yields one record per CDR3 protein. The profile shows about 510,000 distinct CDR3 sequences, about 22% of them singletons. The chain uses TRBV6-2 or TRBV6-3 and TRBJ2-7; either TRBD1 or TRBD2 may supply D (5 bases each). The origin of this receptor is a human donor in good health. Some libraries in this study had Jurkat cell RNA spiked in. Sequenced material: naive CD8+ T cells from blood, with Jurkat cell RNA spiked in. Subset described: FACS-sorted CD8+CD4-CCR7+CD45RA+ naive T cells. CDR3 in amino acids: CASSYEGPPPREQYF. The CDR3 DNA follows: TGTGCCAGCAGTTACGAGGGACCTCCCCCTCGCGAGCAGTACTTC.